This TCR beta chain originates from a study of shared clonotypes between healthy human individuals. Study-wide points: Roughly 5% of naive CD4 clonotypes were shared across a handful of donors.

Libraries were prepared by immunoSEQ multiplex PCR; TCRdb keeps only in-frame clonotypes and omits some of them. The top ten hold 34% of the sample, which has 650,000 to 700,000 clones, less than 95% seen once. Remarks on this clone: What it recognizes is unknown.

This CDR3 region has 15 residues. The germline V and J ends were trimmed by 5 bases and 0 bases, with 13 bases remaining between them. Germline V gives CDR1 MNHEY, CDR2 SMNVEV (reference sequence). The sequencing sample was made of memory CD8+ T cells from PBMCs. The subset is: CD45RO+ cells pooled with CCR7-negative TemRA cells. The genes are TRBV27 and TRBJ1-1, with D possibly matching TRBD1 (5 bases). The TCR was taken from a man aged 18 to 30 in good health. Some clones in this sample may be carry-over from other donors' samples. CDR3 DNA sequence: TGTGCCAGCAGTGGCCGGACAAGGATGAACACTGAAGCTTTCTTT. It encodes CASSGRTRMNTEAFF.